The 3 T cell receptor beta chains below come from one sample, sequenced in a study of technical replicates of blood from a few donors. Libraries were prepared by immunoSEQ multiplex PCR; TCRdb keeps only in-frame clonotypes and omits some of them. This sample has tens of thousands of clones, with about 96% found just once. Sequenced input: T cells isolated from PBMCs. The receptors were gathered from a human donor in good health.

The chain is built from TRBV15 and TRBJ2-7; perhaps TRBD2 as D (5 bases). The V end was cut by 5 bases, the J end by 3 bases, with 14 bases between. Germline values: CDR1 LNHNV, CDR2 YYDKDF (reference sequence). The CDR3 extends over 14 amino acids. The CDR3, as DNA: TGTGCCACCAGCCAAGCGGTCTCATTCTACGAGCAGTACTTC. Its translation: CATSQAVSFYEQYF. Together with reference TRBV15 and TRBJ2-7, the CDR3 gives the full variable domain: DAMVIQNPRYQVTQFGKPVTLSCSQTLNHNVMYWYQQKSSQAPKLLFHYYDKDFNNEADTPDNFQSRRPNTSFCFLDIRSPGLGDTAMYLCATSQAVSFYEQYFGPGTRLTVT.

J is TRBJ2-7 and V is TRBV21-1; whether TRBD1, the table's D call, matches the DNA was not checked. TRBV21-1 is shown as a pseudogene. The CDR3 sequence is 14 residues long. CDR3 residues: CASSKGPGRYEQYF. Here the CDR3 DNA reads TGTGCCAGCAGCAAAGGCCCAGGTAGGTACGAGCAGTACTTC.

This chain connects TRBV30 to TRBJ1-5; no definite D call. This CDR3 has 13 residues. The germline V gene encodes CDR1 GTSNPN and CDR2 SVGIG (reference sequence). The V end was cut by 3 bases, the J end by 0 bases, with 6 bases between. The DNA of the CDR3 is TGTGCCTGGAGGGACTCTAGCAATCAGCCCCAGCATTTT. It translates to CAWRDSSNQPQHF. Full variable domain (outside the CDR3, taken from reference TRBV30 and TRBJ1-5): SQTIHQWPATLVQPVGSPLSLECTVEGTSNPNLYWYRQAAGRGLQLLFYSVGIGQISSEVPQNLSASRPQDRQFILSSKKLLLSDSGFYLCAWRDSSNQPQHFGDGTRLSIL.